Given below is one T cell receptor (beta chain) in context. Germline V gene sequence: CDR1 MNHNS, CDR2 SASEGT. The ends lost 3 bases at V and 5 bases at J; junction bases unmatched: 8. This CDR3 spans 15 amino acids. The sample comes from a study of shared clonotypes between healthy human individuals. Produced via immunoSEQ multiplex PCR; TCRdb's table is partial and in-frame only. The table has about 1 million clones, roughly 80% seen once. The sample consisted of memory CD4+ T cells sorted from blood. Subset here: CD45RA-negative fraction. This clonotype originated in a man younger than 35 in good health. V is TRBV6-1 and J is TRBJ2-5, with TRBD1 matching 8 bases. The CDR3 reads CASSESPGQGETQYF. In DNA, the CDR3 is TGTGCCAGCAGTGAGTCTCCCGGACAGGGCGAGACCCAGTACTTC.